Presented here are 7 T cell receptor beta chains from one specimen sequenced in a study of blood T cell repertoires in COVID-19. Libraries were prepared by immunoSEQ multiplex PCR; TCRdb keeps only in-frame clonotypes and omits some of them. Of approximately 200,000 clones listed, approximately 88% were seen once; the top ten hold roughly 3%. The sequenced sample was PBMCs or T cells enriched from blood (not recorded which). These receptors were obtained from a woman younger than 45 who had recovered from COVID-19.

V usage is TRBV5-3 and J usage is TRBJ2-7; 13 bases match TRBD2. TRBV5-3 has ORF status, its function being uncertain. Trimming at V came to 4 bases and at J to 1 base, leaving 14 bases not matched to a gene. This CDR3 spans 19 amino acids. The CDR3 reads CARSRGLGLAGPISYEQYF. CDR3 DNA sequence: TGTGCCAGAAGCCGGGGTCTGGGACTAGCGGGACCCATTTCCTACGAGCAGTACTTC.

This clone is a singleton in its sample. The chain carries TRBV30 and TRBJ2-7; a possible D gene is TRBD1 (5 bases). Germline V gene data show CDR1 as GTSNPN and CDR2 as SVGIG (reference sequence). There are 14 residues in the CDR3. V lost 3 bases and J 2 bases, leaving 14 bases between the germline ends. The DNA of the CDR3 is TGTGCCTGGAGAAGGGGTGGTTTGACCTACGAGCAGTACTTC. Translated: CAWRRGGLTYEQYF.

This chain connects TRBV7-8 to TRBJ2-5; 11 bases align to TRBD1. The CDR3 is made up of 14 amino acids. Germline V CDR1 and CDR2: SGHVS, FQNEAQ. J was trimmed by 5 bases and V by 5 bases; bases with no gene match: 4. Written as DNA, the CDR3 is TGTGCCAGCAGCCAAGGGACAGGGGGGGAGACCCAGTACTTC. Residues: CASSQGTGGETQYF.

The chain joins TRBV18 to TRBJ2-3; TRBD2 might be the D (6 bases). Germline CDR1 and CDR2: KGHSH and LQKENI. The V gene lost 0 bases and the J gene lost 2 bases, with 12 bases spanning the gap. This CDR3 contains 16 residues. Written as DNA, the CDR3 is TGTGCCAGCTCACCACCGAGCGGGTTACACACAGATACGCAGTATTTT. It yields the protein CASSPPSGLHTDTQYF. Full variable domain (rest looked up from reference TRBV18 and TRBJ2-3): NAGVMQNPRHLVRRRGQEARLRCSPMKGHSHVYWYRQLPEEGLKFMVYLQKENIIDESGMPKERFSAEFPKEGPSILRIQQVVRGDSAAYFCASSPPSGLHTDTQYFGPGTRLTVL.

The chain links TRBV7-2 to TRBJ1-1; D uncertain. Trimming pared 4 bases from V and 7 bases from J, leaving 7 bases between. Germline CDR1 and CDR2: SGHTA and FQGNSA. There are 11 residues in the CDR3. The CDR3 here is CASSSLGEAFF. The CDR3 nucleotides are TGTGCCAGCAGCTCCCTAGGTGAAGCTTTCTTT.

This chain joins TRBV2 and TRBJ1-1; perhaps TRBD1 as D (6 bases). The CDR3 spans 15 residues. Trimming took off 4 bases at V and 3 bases at J, with 15 bases between the two ends. Per the germline V gene, CDR1 is SNHLY and CDR2 is FYNNEI. CDR3 protein: CASSAEQGKYTEAFF. CDR3 nucleotides: TGTGCCAGCAGTGCGGAACAGGGTAAATACACTGAAGCTTTCTTT.

The J gene is TRBJ2-5, the V gene TRBV5-1, with 8 bases that match TRBD2. Germline V CDR1 and CDR2: SGHRS, YFSETQ. Trimming took 2 bases from V and 7 from J; bases not matched to a gene: 10. The CDR3 consists of 15 residues. The chain's CDR3 is CASSLRASGPSTQYF. CDR3 in DNA: TGCGCCAGCAGCTTACGCGCTAGCGGGCCTTCGACCCAGTACTTC.